One and the same sample provided the 10 T cell receptor beta chains below, sequenced in a study of blood T cell repertoires in COVID-19. TCRdb's table, derived via immunoSEQ multiplex PCR, lists solely in-frame clones and lacks some. The sample has approximately 210,000 clones; around 90% are singletons. Sequencing input: peripheral blood. The receptors were gathered from a human donor in a cohort sampled during active COVID-19.

This chain joins TRBV4-2 and TRBJ2-1; no firm D call. V dropped 9 bases and J dropped 4 bases, with 19 bases sitting between them. In germline, CDR1 is LGHNA, CDR2 YNFKEQ. This CDR3 has 15 amino acids. CDR3 bases: TGTGCCAGAAAGTACCGGTCAATCCCGTACAATGAGCAGTTCTTC. Its translation is CARKYRSIPYNEQFF.

The chain recombines TRBV7-2 with TRBJ2-5, with TRBD2 matching 7 bases. With V trimmed by 5 bases and J by 9 bases, 6 bases remained unmatched. CDR1 SGHTA and CDR2 FQGNSA come from the germline V gene. This CDR3 contains 12 residues. CDR3 nucleotides: TGTGCCAGCAGCCGACTAGCCGAAGCCCAGTACTTC. This encodes CASSRLAEAQYF.

The chain uses TRBV13 and TRBJ2-2; 10 bases align to TRBD1. CDR3 length equals 15 residues. Germline CDR1 PRHDT, CDR2 FYEKMQ (reference sequence). V trimming: 2 bases; J trimming: 7 bases; junction bases outside the gene matches: 4. CDR3 residues: CASSLRWDRGGELFF. CDR3 bases: TGTGCCAGCAGCTTACGATGGGACAGGGGCGGGGAGCTGTTTTTT. Variable domain in full (rest from reference TRBV13 and TRBJ2-2): AAGVIQSPRHLIKEKRETATLKCYPIPRHDTVYWYQQGPGQDPQFLISFYEKMQSDKGSIPDRFSAQQFSDYHSELNMSSLELGDSALYFCASSLRWDRGGELFFGEGSRLTVL.

The V gene is TRBV28, the J gene TRBJ1-2; D remains ambiguous. Per the germline V gene, CDR1 is MDHEN and CDR2 is SYDVKM. This CDR3 contains 13 residues. Trimming took off 2 bases at V and 6 bases at J, with 10 bases between the two ends. The CDR3 loop reads CASSLMASDGYTF. The CDR3 DNA follows: TGTGCCAGCAGTTTAATGGCAAGCGATGGCTACACCTTC.

This clone showed up just a few times. The CDR3: CASSIGTSEEAFF. The CDR3 DNA reads as TGTGCCAGTAGTATAGGGACAAGTGAAGAAGCTTTCTTT. The chain has TRBV19 and TRBJ1-1; weak D call: TRBD1 (5 bases). V lost 1 base and J 8 bases, leaving 11 bases between the germline ends. Per germline, CDR1 LNHDA and CDR2 SQIVND (reference sequence). This CDR3 comprises 13 residues.

V usage is TRBV4-3 and J usage is TRBJ2-3; 10 nucleotides match TRBD1. The CDR3 loop spans 17 amino acids. Germline values: CDR1 LGHNA, CDR2 YSLEER. Losses at the gene ends were 0 bases for V and 5 bases for J; bases not matched to a gene: 8. For the CDR3, the DNA is TGCGCCAGCAGCCAAGAAAAGGGGACAGGGGTGCAAGATACGCAGTATTTT. Protein: CASSQEKGTGVQDTQYF.

This chain uses TRBV5-1 with TRBJ1-1, with 7 bases lining up with TRBD1. The CDR3 length is 15 residues. Germline V CDR1 and CDR2: SGHRS, YFSETQ. With V trimmed by 3 bases and J by 0 bases, 5 bases remained unmatched. CDR3 residues: CASSYTGAVNTEAFF. CDR3 nucleotides: TGCGCCAGCAGCTACACAGGGGCCGTGAACACTGAAGCTTTCTTT.

V and J are TRBV2 and TRBJ1-5; tentatively, D is TRBD1 (5 bases). Trimming pared 3 bases from V and 4 bases from J, leaving 13 bases between. Germline V gene lookup returns CDR1 SNHLY and CDR2 FYNNEI. The CDR3 is 15 residues long. Here the CDR3 DNA reads TGTGCCAGCAGTGATCGGGGGACGCCAAATCAGCCCCAGCATTTT. It yields the protein CASSDRGTPNQPQHF.

This clone appeared a few times. The chain recombines TRBV29-1 with TRBJ2-3; 7 bases agree with TRBD1. With V trimmed by 7 bases and J by 2 bases, 9 bases remained unmatched. Germline assignment: CDR1 SQVTM and CDR2 ANQGSEA. The CDR3 extends over 14 amino acids. CDR3 sequence: CSGARDRDTDTQYF. The CDR3 DNA sequence: TGCAGCGGTGCCCGGGACAGAGACACAGATACGCAGTATTTT.

This sequence joins TRBV6-2 or TRBV6-3 and TRBJ2-7; TRBD1 might be the D (6 bases). Germline CDR1 reads MNHEY; CDR2 reads SVGEGT. The V end was cut by 2 bases, the J end by 2 bases, with 10 bases between. The CDR3 extends over 14 amino acids. The CDR3 DNA is TGTGCCAGCAGTTACAAACAGGGAACCTACGAGCAGTACTTC. The encoded protein is CASSYKQGTYEQYF.